One sample yielded the 28 T cell receptor beta chains listed below, sequenced in a study of cytomegalovirus exposure and HLA in healthy donors. The PCR made use of 60 Vbeta and 13 Jbeta primers. Using immunoSEQ multiplex PCR, the repertoire was profiled, and TCRdb retains in-frame clones only, with some absent. The specimen's table records approximately 200,000 clones. The sample consisted of PBMCs. The receptors stem from a boy younger than 18 in good health and CMV-seronegative.

V usage is TRBV6-4 and J usage is TRBJ1-2; D might be TRBD1 (6 bases). The CDR3 extends over 15 amino acids. The germline V and J ends were trimmed by 4 bases and 5 bases, with 17 bases remaining between them. Germline-derived CDR1 and CDR2 are MRHNA and SNTAGT. The CDR3 nucleotides are TGTGCCAGCAGTGTCCAACCGGGACAACCTTATGGCTACACCTTC. It encodes CASSVQPGQPYGYTF.

This chain links TRBV18 with TRBJ2-3; 10 positions agree with TRBD1. The CDR3 contains 16 residues. J lost 4 bases, V lost 3 bases, and 7 bases had no gene match. Germline values: CDR1 KGHSH, CDR2 LQKENI. CDR3 sequence (DNA): TGTGCCAGCTCACCTAGGGACAGGGGATACCCAGATACGCAGTATTTT. Translating gives CASSPRDRGYPDTQYF.

The J gene is TRBJ1-2, the V gene TRBV19; D perhaps matches TRBD1 (5 bases). The CDR3 sequence is 13 residues long. Germline CDR1 and CDR2: LNHDA and SQIVND (reference sequence). V was cut by 5 bases and J by 5 bases, with 12 bases left in between. The CDR3 nucleotides read TGTGCCAGTAGTGCGGGACCGAAATATGGCTACACCTTC. Encoded protein: CASSAGPKYGYTF.

J is TRBJ1-1 and V is TRBV27; D is unclear. The length of the CDR3 is 14 residues. The germline V gene has CDR1 MNHEY and CDR2 SMNVEV (reference sequence). Trimming stripped 6 bases from V and 1 base from J, with 12 bases between. The CDR3 bases are TGTGCCAGCAGCCGGAGTGATGGGAACACTGAAGCTTTCTTT. Translating gives CASSRSDGNTEAFF.

This chain uses TRBV6-1 with TRBJ2-2; 7 nucleotides match TRBD1. From germline, CDR1 is MNHNS and CDR2 SASEGT. The CDR3 consists of 14 residues. The J segment lost 3 bases and the V segment lost 3 bases, leaving 1 base of the junction unmatched. The CDR3 sequence is CASSEGTDTGELFF. The CDR3 nucleotides are TGTGCCAGCAGTGAGGGGACAGACACCGGGGAGCTGTTTTTT.

CDR3 coding DNA: TGTGCCAGCAGCCAATTTACAGGGCCCAACGAGCAGTACTTC. Its protein is CASSQFTGPNEQYF. V is TRBV14 and J is TRBJ2-7; D might be TRBD1 (6 bases). There are 14 residues in the CDR3. Germline V gene sequence: CDR1 SGHDN, CDR2 FVKESK. V lost 2 bases and J 5 bases, leaving 13 bases between the germline ends.

The rearrangement links TRBV4-2 to TRBJ2-7; TRBD2 matches at 9 bases. The germline V gene encodes CDR1 LGHNA and CDR2 YNFKEQ. The CDR3 is 15 amino acids. Unmatched junction bases numbered 11, after V lost 4 bases and J lost 7 bases. The CDR3 DNA reads TGTGCCAGCAGCCGGGGAGCGGGGGGCCCCGGGGAGCAGTACTTC. It is translated as CASSRGAGGPGEQYF.

The rearrangement links TRBV5-4 to TRBJ2-3, with D possibly matching TRBD2 (7 bases). The CDR3 runs 14 residues. V lost 5 bases and J lost 3, with 13 bases in between. CDR1 is SGHNT, CDR2 YYREEE, per germline (reference sequence). CDR3 nucleotides: TGTGCCAGCAGGCCTGGGGGGGCGACAGATACGCAGTATTTT. This translates into CASRPGGATDTQYF.

This rearrangement joins TRBV10-2 to TRBJ2-7; D is uncertain. The germline gives CDR1 WSHSY, CDR2 SAAADI. Trimming removed 4 bases from V and 1 base from J, with 5 bases in between. The CDR3 is made up of 12 amino acids. CDR3 sequence: CASSGASYEQYF. The CDR3, as DNA: TGCGCCAGCAGTGGGGCTTCCTACGAGCAGTACTTC.

The chain employs TRBV10-2 and TRBJ2-1, with 12 bases identical to TRBD2. The J segment lost 10 bases and the V segment lost 2 bases, leaving 6 bases of the junction unmatched. The CDR3 totals 15 residues. Germline V gene sequence: CDR1 WSHSY, CDR2 SAAADI. The CDR3 loop reads CASSELAGGPGEQFF. The CDR3, as DNA: TGCGCCAGCAGTGAGCTAGCGGGGGGGCCGGGGGAGCAGTTCTTC.

The chain is built from TRBV13 and TRBJ2-3; D is undetermined. The CDR3 spans 15 residues. Germline loops: CDR1 PRHDT, CDR2 FYEKMQ (reference sequence). The ends were cut back, 0 bases at V and 0 bases at J, with 7 bases in the middle. The CDR3 sequence is CASSLGTRSTDTQYF. In DNA form, the CDR3 reads TGTGCCAGCAGCTTAGGCACCAGGAGCACAGATACGCAGTATTTT.

The V and J genes are TRBV28 and TRBJ1-4; TRBD1 agrees at 9 bases. V shed 5 bases and J 8 bases; nucleotides not matched to a gene: 18. The CDR3 consists of 18 residues. Germline values: CDR1 MDHEN, CDR2 SYDVKM. The CDR3 protein is CASSPGQGTENFGEKLFF. The CDR3 region has the DNA TGTGCCAGCAGTCCAGGACAGGGGACCGAAAACTTCGGCGAAAAACTGTTTTTT.

This chain uses TRBV7-2 with TRBJ2-7; 7 bases align to TRBD1. This CDR3 is 13 amino acids long. In germline, CDR1 is SGHTA, CDR2 FQGNSA. After removal of 4 bases from V and 12 bases from J, the junction contained 12 bases not matched to a gene. The CDR3 loop reads CASSSRGLGAGYF. The CDR3 DNA is TGTGCCAGCAGCTCCAGGGGGTTAGGGGCGGGGTACTTC.

The chain links TRBV5-1 to TRBJ1-1; the D gene is possibly TRBD1 (5 bases). From germline, CDR1 is SGHRS and CDR2 YFSETQ. V was pared by 6 bases and J by 0 bases, with 15 bases between. The CDR3 is made up of 15 amino acids. CDR3 sequence (DNA): TGCGCCAGCACCGCGGATGGGGGGTTGAACACTGAAGCTTTCTTT. Its translation is CASTADGGLNTEAFF.

The chain employs TRBV5-4 and TRBJ2-5; no reliable D call. Germline assignment: CDR1 SGHNT and CDR2 YYREEE (reference sequence). The ends were cut back, 5 bases at V and 8 bases at J, with 10 bases in the middle. The CDR3 sequence is 11 residues long. The CDR3 here is CASSGPRTQYF. The CDR3 DNA sequence: TGTGCCAGCAGTGGCCCCCGCACCCAGTACTTC. Based on the CDR3 plus reference TRBV5-4 and TRBJ2-5, the full variable domain is ETGVTQSPTHLIKTRGQQVTLRCSSQSGHNTVSWYQQALGQGPQFIFQYYREEENGRGNFPPRFSGLQFPNYSSELNVNALELDDSALYLCASSGPRTQYFGPGTRLLVL.

V is TRBV18 and J is TRBJ2-5; TRBD1 matches 7 bases. TRBJ2-7 explains the end of the DNA better; the J call may be wrong. The CDR3 extends over 17 amino acids. CDR1 is KGHSH and CDR2 is LQKENI in the germline V gene. CDR3 loop: CASSPSTGKVGSYEQYF. In nucleotides, the CDR3 is TGTGCCAGCTCACCATCGACAGGGAAGGTGGGGTCCTACGAGCAGTACTTC.

J is TRBJ1-1 and V is TRBV6-1; perhaps TRBD1 as D (6 bases). This CDR3 has 15 amino acids. CDR1 is MNHNS, CDR2 SASEGT, per germline. V was cut by 4 bases and J by 1 base, with 13 bases left in between. The CDR3 nucleotides read TGTGCCAGCAGTGCTATGACAGGAGAGAACACTGAAGCTTTCTTT. It translates to CASSAMTGENTEAFF.

The chain employs TRBV28 and TRBJ2-1, with a tentative D call TRBD1 (6 bases). This CDR3 contains 14 residues. Deletions cut 7 bases from V and 8 bases from J, with 18 bases between. CDR1 is MDHEN, CDR2 SYDVKM, per germline. The CDR3 coding sequence is TGTGCCAGCACCACCCCCGGGACACTAGATGAGCAGTTCTTC. Translating gives CASTTPGTLDEQFF. Drawing the rest from reference TRBV28 and TRBJ2-1, the complete variable domain is DVKVTQSSRYLVKRTGEKVFLECVQDMDHENMFWYRQDPGLGLRLIYFSYDVKMKEKGDIPEGYSVSREKKERFSLILESASTNQTSMYLCASTTPGTLDEQFFGPGTRLTVL.

The chain combines TRBV30 with TRBJ2-2; D gene ambiguous. Germline values: CDR1 GTSNPN, CDR2 SVGIG (reference sequence). Trimming shortened V by 0 bases and J by 9 bases, and 14 bases separated the two germline ends. The CDR3 is 14 residues long. The CDR3 loop reads CAWSVRGLPRELFF. Written as DNA, the CDR3 is TGTGCCTGGAGTGTACGAGGCCTTCCTAGGGAGCTGTTTTTT.

The CDR3 sequence is CASSQPERQGPTYPNYGYTF. The CDR3 nucleotides are TGTGCCAGCAGCCAACCGGAAAGACAGGGGCCCACATACCCTAACTATGGCTACACCTTC. The rearrangement uses TRBV14 and TRBJ1-2; TRBD1 agrees at 8 bases. V shed 2 bases and J 0 bases; nucleotides not matched to a gene: 17. The CDR3 totals 20 residues. Germline V gene lookup returns CDR1 SGHDN and CDR2 FVKESK.

The chain employs TRBV6-1 and TRBJ1-2; weak D call: TRBD1 (5 bases). V lost 6 bases and J lost 2, with 10 bases in between. This CDR3 region has 13 residues. Germline CDR1 is MNHNS and CDR2 is SASEGT. CDR3 region: CASRGGRNYGYTF. The DNA of the CDR3 is TGTGCCAGCAGGGGGGGACGGAACTATGGCTACACCTTC.

The rearrangement joins TRBV10-2 to TRBJ2-5; D ambiguous. The germline gives CDR1 WSHSY, CDR2 SAAADI. The CDR3 runs 13 residues. Trimming took off 6 bases at V and 2 bases at J, with 10 bases between the two ends. CDR3 protein: CASRTSKQETQYF. The CDR3, as DNA: TGCGCCAGCAGAACATCGAAACAAGAGACCCAGTACTTC.

The genes are TRBV29-1 and TRBJ2-3, with D perhaps TRBD1 (6 bases). The germline V gene has CDR1 SQVTM and CDR2 ANQGSEA. The CDR3 is 15 amino acids. V shed 3 bases and J shed 1 base, with 14 bases lying between them. The DNA for the CDR3 is TGCAGCGTTGACTTAACAGGGTCGGGCACAGATACGCAGTATTTT. Protein sequence: CSVDLTGSGTDTQYF.

This chain's CDR3 is CASSLDVPGSNTGELFF. The CDR3, as DNA: TGTGCCAGCAGCTTAGATGTTCCGGGTTCGAACACCGGGGAGCTGTTTTTT. V gene TRBV7-2 combines with J gene TRBJ2-2; the D is unclear. V lost 1 base, J lost 0 bases, and 12 bases lay in between. CDR3 length: 17 residues. Germline CDR1 is SGHTA and CDR2 is FQGNSA.

As regards this clone: Within the sample, other DNA sequences also encode this same CDR3. The genes are TRBV7-3 and TRBJ2-2; weak D call: TRBD2 (5 bases). Germline CDR1 reads SGHTA; CDR2 reads FQGTGA. V shed 6 bases and J shed 4 bases, with 9 bases lying between them. CDR3 length equals 13 residues. The CDR3 protein is CASSLARTGELFF. CDR3 in DNA: TGTGCCAGCAGTCTAGCCCGCACCGGGGAGCTGTTTTTT.

The gene calls are TRBV2 and TRBJ2-7; weak D call: TRBD2 (5 bases). The CDR3 is 14 amino acids. The V gene lost 7 bases and the J gene lost 3 bases, with 16 bases spanning the gap. Looked up from germline, CDR1 is SNHLY and CDR2 is FYNNEI. The CDR3 DNA sequence: TGTGCCAGCATTGCAGGACTGAGAATCTACGAGCAGTACTTC. Translating it yields CASIAGLRIYEQYF. Together with reference TRBV2 and TRBJ2-7, the CDR3 gives the full variable domain: EPEVTQTPSHQVTQMGQEVILRCVPISNHLYFYWYRQILGQKVEFLVSFYNNEISEKSEIFDDQFSVERPDGSNFTLKIRSTKLEDSAMYFCASIAGLRIYEQYFGPGTRLTVT.

This chain's CDR3 is CASSAVAGFRDTQYF. The CDR3 DNA reads TGTGCCAGCAGCGCCGTAGCGGGGTTTAGAGATACGCAGTATTTT. This chain uses TRBV5-6 with TRBJ2-3, with 8 bases that match TRBD2. V dropped 4 bases and J dropped 5; count of bases not matched to a gene: 9. The germline CDR1 and CDR2 sequences are SGHDT and YYEEEE. This CDR3 has 15 residues.

Concerning this clone itself: This sample includes further DNA sequences coding for the same CDR3. The V and J genes are TRBV19 and TRBJ1-5; 8 bases match TRBD1. In germline, CDR1 is LNHDA, CDR2 SQIVND (reference sequence). The CDR3 is made up of 15 amino acids. V lost 3 bases to trimming and J lost 1 base; unmatched junction nucleotides: 2. The CDR3 region is CASSIDRGSNQPQHF. The CDR3 DNA follows: TGTGCCAGTAGTATCGACAGGGGAAGCAATCAGCCCCAGCATTTT.